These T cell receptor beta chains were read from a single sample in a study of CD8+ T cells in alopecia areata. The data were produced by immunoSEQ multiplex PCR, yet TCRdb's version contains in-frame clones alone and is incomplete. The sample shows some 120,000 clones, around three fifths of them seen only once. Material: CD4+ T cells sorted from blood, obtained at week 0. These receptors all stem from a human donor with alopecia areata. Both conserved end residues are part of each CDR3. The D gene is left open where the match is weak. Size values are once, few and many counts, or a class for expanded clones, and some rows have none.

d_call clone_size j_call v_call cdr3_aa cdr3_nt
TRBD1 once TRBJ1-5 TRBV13 CASSPGTDIRSNQPQHF TGTGCCAGCAGCCCAGGGACAGACATCCGGAGCAATCAGCCCCAGCATTTT
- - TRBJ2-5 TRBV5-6 CASSLGLPPTHQETQYF TGTGCCAGCAGCTTGGGGCTCCCGCCGACCCACCAAGAGACCCAGTACTTC
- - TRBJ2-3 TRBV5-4 CASSLEQGADTQYF TGTGCCAGCAGCTTGGAACAGGGTGCAGATACGCAGTATTTT
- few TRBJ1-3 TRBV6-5 CASSQSMGGNTIYF TGTGCCAGCAGCCAATCTATGGGTGGAAACACCATATATTTT
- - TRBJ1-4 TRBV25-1 CASSTNRDLFF TGTGCCAGCAGTACCAACCGGGACTTGTTTTTT
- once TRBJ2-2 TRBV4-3 CASSQALTTGELFF TGCGCCAGCAGCCAAGCCCTAACCACCGGGGAGCTGTTTTTT
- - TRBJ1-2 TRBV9 CASSVDRNYGYTF TGTGCCAGCAGCGTAGACAGGAACTATGGCTACACCTTC
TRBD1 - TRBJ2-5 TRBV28 CASSYTRGDRVIKQYF TGTGCCAGCAGTTATACCCGGGGGGACAGGGTAATCAAGCAGTACTTC
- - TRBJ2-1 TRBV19 CASSLADRQNEQFF TGTGCCAGTAGTCTCGCGGACAGACAAAATGAGCAGTTCTTC
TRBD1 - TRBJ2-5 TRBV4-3 CASSQDLDRGETQYF TGCGCCAGCAGCCAAGATCTTGACAGGGGAGAGACCCAGTACTTC
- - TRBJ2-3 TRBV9 CASSPVDTQYF TGTGCCAGCAGCCCAGTTGATACGCAGTATTTT
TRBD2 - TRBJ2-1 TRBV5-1 CASSSGIAGIYNEQFF TGCGCCAGCAGCTCCGGGATAGCGGGAATCTACAATGAGCAGTTCTTC
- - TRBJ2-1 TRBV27 CASSPRGGDEQFF TGTGCCAGCAGCCCAAGGGGCGGTGACGAGCAGTTCTTC
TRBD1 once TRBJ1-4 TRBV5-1 CASSLRGGMNEKLFF TGCGCCAGCAGCTTGAGAGGGGGCATGAACGAAAAACTGTTTTTT
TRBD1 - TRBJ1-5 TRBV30 CAWSVQGVYQPQHF TGTGCCTGGAGTGTTCAGGGGGTTTATCAGCCCCAGCATTTT
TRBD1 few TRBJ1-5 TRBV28 CASSLTGGNQPQHF TGTGCCAGCAGTTTGACAGGGGGCAATCAGCCCCAGCATTTT
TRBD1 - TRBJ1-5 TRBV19 CASTRDRGRNQPQHF TGTGCCAGTACCCGGGACAGAGGACGCAATCAGCCCCAGCATTTT
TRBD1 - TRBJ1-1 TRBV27 CASTHDRASTEAFF TGTGCCAGCACCCATGACAGGGCTTCCACTGAAGCTTTCTTT
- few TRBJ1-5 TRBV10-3 CAISEGAQPQHF TGTGCCATCAGTGAGGGCGCTCAGCCCCAGCATTTT
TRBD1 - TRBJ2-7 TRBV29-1 CSVETGGVYEQYF TGCAGCGTTGAGACAGGGGGCGTCTACGAGCAGTACTTC
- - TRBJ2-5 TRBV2 CASSRQLRETQYF TGTGCCAGCAGTCGACAGCTTCGAGAGACCCAGTACTTC
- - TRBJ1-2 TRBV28 CASSLFGREGYGYTF TGTGCCAGCAGTTTATTTGGCAGGGAGGGTTATGGCTACACCTTC
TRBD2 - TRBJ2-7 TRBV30 CAWSGLAGGYEQYF TGTGCCTGGAGTGGACTAGCGGGAGGTTACGAGCAGTACTTC
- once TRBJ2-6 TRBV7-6 CASSLGWGTGANVLTF TGTGCCAGCAGCTTAGGTTGGGGGACCGGGGCCAACGTCCTGACTTTC
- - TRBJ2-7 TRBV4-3 CASSQQTEISYEQYF TGCGCCAGCAGCCAACAGACAGAGATCTCCTACGAGCAGTACTTC
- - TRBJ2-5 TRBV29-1 CSVPDRTGQETQYF TGCAGCGTCCCAGATCGGACGGGACAAGAGACCCAGTACTTC
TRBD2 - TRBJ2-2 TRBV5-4 CASSSGLAGNGGELFF TGTGCCAGCAGCTCTGGACTAGCGGGAAATGGCGGGGAGCTGTTTTTT
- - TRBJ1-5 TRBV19 CASRDSSNQPQHF TGTGCCAGTAGGGATTCTAGCAATCAGCCCCAGCATTTT
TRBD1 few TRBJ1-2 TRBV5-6 CASRTGQDFYGYTF TGTGCCAGCAGAACCGGACAGGACTTCTATGGCTACACCTTC
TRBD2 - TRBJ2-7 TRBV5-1 CASSLALAASYEQYF TGCGCCAGCAGCTTGGCCCTAGCGGCCTCCTACGAGCAGTACTTC
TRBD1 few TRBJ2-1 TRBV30 CAWSRDREDYNEQFF TGTGCCTGGAGTCGGGACAGGGAGGATTACAATGAGCAGTTCTTC
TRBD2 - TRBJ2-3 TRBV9 CASSVVAGGTDTQYF TGTGCCAGCAGCGTAGTTGCGGGGGGGACAGATACGCAGTATTTT
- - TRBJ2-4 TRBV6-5 CASSSPSGLAKNIQYF TGTGCCAGCAGTTCCCCCAGTGGGCTAGCCAAAAACATTCAGTACTTC
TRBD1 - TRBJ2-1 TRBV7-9 CASSRSVAGTGATEQFF TGTGCCAGCAGCCGATCTGTTGCAGGGACAGGGGCTACTGAGCAGTTCTTC
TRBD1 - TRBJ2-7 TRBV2 CASLWDSYEQYF TGTGCCAGCTTATGGGACAGCTACGAGCAGTACTTC
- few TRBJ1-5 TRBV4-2 CASSPSPYSNQPQHF TGTGCCAGCAGTCCCTCCCCATATAGCAATCAGCCCCAGCATTTT
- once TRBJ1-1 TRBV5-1 CASSPPRMNTEAFF TGCGCCAGCAGCCCCCCCCGCATGAACACTGAAGCTTTCTTT
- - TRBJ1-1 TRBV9 CASSAVTANTEAFF TGTGCCAGCAGCGCAGTGACAGCTAACACTGAAGCTTTCTTT
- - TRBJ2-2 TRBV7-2 CASSSRGGDNTGELFF TGTGCCAGCAGCTCCCGGGGCGGAGACAACACCGGGGAGCTGTTTTTT
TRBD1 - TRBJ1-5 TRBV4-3 CASSQNRGWQPQHF TGCGCCAGCAGCCAGAACAGGGGTTGGCAGCCCCAGCATTTT
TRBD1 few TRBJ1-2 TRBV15 CATSSRDRGRLYGYTF TGTGCCACCAGCAGCCGGGACAGGGGACGCCTCTATGGCTACACCTTC